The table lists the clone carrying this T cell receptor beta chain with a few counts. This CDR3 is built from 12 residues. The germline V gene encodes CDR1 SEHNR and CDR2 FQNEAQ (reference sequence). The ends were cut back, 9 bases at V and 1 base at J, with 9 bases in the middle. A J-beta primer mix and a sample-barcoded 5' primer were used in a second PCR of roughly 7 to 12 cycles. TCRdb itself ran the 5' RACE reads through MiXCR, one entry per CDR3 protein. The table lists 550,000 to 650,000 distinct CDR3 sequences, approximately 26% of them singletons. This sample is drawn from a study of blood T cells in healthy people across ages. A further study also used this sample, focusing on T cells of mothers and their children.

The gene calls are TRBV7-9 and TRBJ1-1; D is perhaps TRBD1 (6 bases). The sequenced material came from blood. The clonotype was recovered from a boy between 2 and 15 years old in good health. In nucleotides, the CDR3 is TGTGCCAGTTTCAGGGGGAACACTGAAGCTTTCTTT. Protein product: CASFRGNTEAFF.